One and the same sample provided the 22 T cell receptor beta chains below, sequenced in a study of cytomegalovirus exposure and HLA in healthy donors. The PCR contained 60 Vbeta and 13 Jbeta primers. Produced via immunoSEQ multiplex PCR; TCRdb's table is partial and in-frame only. This sample has about 120,000 clones, with 81% found just once. Sequences were obtained from PBMCs. These receptor sequences come from a woman aged 30 to 39 in good health and CMV-seronegative.

CDR3 in amino acids: CASSTSGGWSNQPQHF. The CDR3 DNA reads TGTGCCAGCAGTACCTCGGGGGGCTGGAGCAATCAGCCCCAGCATTTT. This chain joins TRBV27 and TRBJ1-5; D may be TRBD1 (6 bases). Germline V CDR1 and CDR2: MNHEY, SMNVEV (reference sequence). This CDR3 region has 16 residues. Trimming removed 5 bases at V and 1 base at J, with 15 bases between.

This chain links TRBV6-1 with TRBJ2-7, with 12 bases lining up with TRBD1. Germline CDR1 MNHNS, CDR2 SASEGT. This CDR3 contains 15 residues. Trimming cost V 8 bases and J 5 bases; bases outside gene matches: 10. CDR3 in DNA: TGTGCCAGCCAGGGCCGGGGACAGGGGGCCCACGAGCAGTACTTC. It translates to CASQGRGQGAHEQYF.

V and J are TRBV7-6 and TRBJ1-1; D might be TRBD1 (5 bases). V lost 6 bases and J 0 bases, leaving 8 bases between the germline ends. The CDR3 covers 13 residues. CDR1 and CDR2 from the germline V gene are SGHVS and FNYEAQ. In DNA, the CDR3 is TGTGCCAGCAGTTCAGGGATGAACACTGAAGCTTTCTTT. It is translated as CASSSGMNTEAFF.

The V gene is TRBV12-5, the J gene TRBJ1-2; D gene unclear. The germline gives CDR1 LGHNT, CDR2 FRNRAP. Trimming shortened V by 0 bases and J by 2 bases, and 13 bases separated the two germline ends. The CDR3 runs 16 residues. In DNA form, the CDR3 reads TGTGCTAGTGGTTTGGTAAATGGCGGGCCCAACTATGGCTACACCTTC. Protein product: CASGLVNGGPNYGYTF. The variable domain in full, completed from reference TRBV12-5 and TRBJ1-2, reads DARVTQTPRHKVTEMGQEVTMRCQPILGHNTVFWYRQTMMQGLELLAYFRNRAPLDDSGMPKDRFSAEMPDATLATLKIQPSEPRDSAVYFCASGLVNGGPNYGYTFGSGTRLTVV.

The chain links TRBV4-2 to TRBJ2-7, with D tentatively TRBD1 (5 bases). The CDR3 sequence is 15 residues long. Germline-derived CDR1 and CDR2 are LGHNA and YNFKEQ. V was trimmed by 0 bases and J by 3 bases, leaving 12 bases between them. In DNA form, the CDR3 reads TGTGCCAGCAGCCAAGAAGGGGCCAGCAGCTACGAGCAGTACTTC. This encodes CASSQEGASSYEQYF.

The chain combines TRBV7-9 with TRBJ2-1; no clear D. Trimming stripped 5 bases from V and 12 bases from J, with 11 bases between. Germline loops: CDR1 SEHNR, CDR2 FQNEAQ (reference sequence). The CDR3 is 11 residues long. The CDR3 bases are TGTGCCAGCAGCCCTCTCGGTGGGCAGTTCTTC. Protein: CASSPLGGQFF.

This chain links TRBV2 with TRBJ2-5; D is possibly TRBD2 (6 bases). In germline, CDR1 is SNHLY, CDR2 FYNNEI. This CDR3 region has 13 residues. V shed 5 bases and J shed 5 bases, with 12 bases lying between them. The CDR3, as DNA: TGTGCCAGCAGTTTCGAGGGAGGCGAGACCCAGTACTTC. As protein: CASSFEGGETQYF.

This clone was seen only a few times. V usage is TRBV14 and J usage is TRBJ1-2; D is uncertain. The V gene lost 5 bases and the J gene lost 4 bases, with 17 bases spanning the gap. The CDR3 covers 15 residues. CDR1 SGHDN and CDR2 FVKESK come from the germline V gene. CDR3: CASSTHAGKGYGYTF. The CDR3, as DNA: TGTGCCAGCAGCACCCACGCGGGGAAGGGCTATGGCTACACCTTC.

The table lists this clone with a count of one. The gene calls are TRBV29-1 and TRBJ2-5, with 8 bases identical to TRBD2. The CDR3 length is 15 residues. Germline-derived CDR1 and CDR2 are SQVTM and ANQGSEA. V was pared by 4 bases and J by 5 bases, with 12 bases of the junction left unmatched. CDR3 loop: CSVVLRGGVGETQYF. The CDR3 region has the DNA TGCAGCGTTGTCCTCCGGGGGGGGGTTGGGGAGACCCAGTACTTC.

The chain uses TRBV27 and TRBJ1-1; D not resolved. CDR1 is MNHEY, CDR2 SMNVEV, per germline (reference sequence). This CDR3 has 15 amino acids. V gave up 6 bases and J gave up 4 bases, with 18 bases separating them. CDR3 residues: CASRPYSSGTTEAFF. The CDR3, as DNA: TGTGCCAGCAGACCATACAGCTCCGGAACCACTGAAGCTTTCTTT.

This chain links TRBV19 with TRBJ2-1; D remains unclear. The CDR3 is 13 residues long. Germline V gene sequence: CDR1 LNHDA, CDR2 SQIVND (reference sequence). Trimming took off 10 bases at V and 7 bases at J, with 17 bases between the two ends. Here the CDR3 DNA reads TGTGCCACCTCGACCCTCTCGCGGAATGAGCAGTTCTTC. This codes for CATSTLSRNEQFF.

The chain combines TRBV11-2 with TRBJ2-7; possibly TRBD1 for D (6 bases). The CDR3 loop spans 14 amino acids. CDR1 and CDR2 (germline): SGHAT, FQNNGV. The V gene lost 5 bases and the J gene lost 3 bases, with 14 bases spanning the gap. CDR3 sequence reads: CASSTRTESYEQYF. DNA of the CDR3: TGTGCCAGCAGCACCCGGACAGAAAGCTACGAGCAGTACTTC.

The chain recombines TRBV7-9 with TRBJ2-7; 8 nucleotides align to TRBD1. The CDR3 consists of 15 residues. CDR1 and CDR2 (germline): SEHNR, FQNEAQ (reference sequence). Losses at the gene ends were 5 bases for V and 2 bases for J; bases not matched to a gene: 8. CDR3 sequence (DNA): TGTGCCAGCAGCCGACAGGGGTCCCCACCCTACGAGCAGTACTTC. Translation: CASSRQGSPPYEQYF. The full variable domain, rest sourced from reference TRBV7-9 and TRBJ2-7, is DTGVSQNPRHKITKRGQNVTFRCDPISEHNRLYWYRQTLGQGPEFLTYFQNEAQLEKSRLLSDRFSAERPKGSFSTLEIQRTEQGDSAMYLCASSRQGSPPYEQYFGPGTRLTVT.

CDR3 nucleotide sequence: TGTGCCTGGAGCCCCGGGGGTCCGTATTCCTACGAGCAGTACTTC. This gives the protein CAWSPGGPYSYEQYF. The gene calls are TRBV30 and TRBJ2-7; D is possibly TRBD2 (6 bases). The V gene's germline CDR1 is GTSNPN and CDR2 SVGIG (reference sequence). V lost 3 bases and J 1 base, leaving 16 bases between the germline ends. This CDR3 has 15 residues.

The V call is TRBV5-5, the J call TRBJ2-5; perhaps TRBD2 as D (6 bases). The CDR3 contains 14 residues. Looked up from germline, CDR1 is SGHKS and CDR2 is YYEKEE (reference sequence). Trimming shortened V by 3 bases and J by 5 bases, and 14 bases separated the two germline ends. CDR3 loop: CASSSPRERETQYF. CDR3 sequence (DNA): TGTGCCAGCAGCTCCCCCCGGGAGCGGGAGACCCAGTACTTC.

Only a few counts were recorded for this clone. DNA of the CDR3: TGTGCCAGCAGTGAGCGGGGTCGGACCGGGGAGCTGTTTTTT. Translating gives CASSERGRTGELFF. The V and J genes are TRBV2 and TRBJ2-2, with D tentatively TRBD2 (6 bases). V dropped 3 bases and J dropped 5 bases, with 10 bases sitting between them. Germline V gene data show CDR1 as SNHLY and CDR2 as FYNNEI. The CDR3 is 14 amino acids.

In DNA form, the CDR3 reads TGCGCCAGCAGCTTGGAGGACTGGCAAAACCTCTCCTACGAGCAGTACTTC. Its translation: CASSLEDWQNLSYEQYF. This rearrangement joins TRBV5-1 to TRBJ2-7, with D possibly matching TRBD2 (5 bases). This CDR3 has 17 residues. Trimming shortened V by 0 bases and J by 0 bases, and 16 bases separated the two germline ends. CDR1 is SGHRS, CDR2 YFSETQ, per germline.

V usage is TRBV7-9 and J usage is TRBJ2-2, with 11 nucleotides matching TRBD1. The CDR3 has 15 residues. Germline V gives CDR1 SEHNR, CDR2 FQNEAQ (reference sequence). V shed 5 bases and J 6 bases; nucleotides not matched to a gene: 5. CDR3 DNA sequence: TGTGCCAGCAGCACACCGGGACAGGGGGCCGGGGAGCTGTTTTTT. Translating gives CASSTPGQGAGELFF.

This clone was seen only a few times. The V call is TRBV19, the J call TRBJ2-5; D is possibly TRBD1 (6 bases). V was pared by 3 bases and J by 1 base, with 12 bases between. Germline V gives CDR1 LNHDA, CDR2 SQIVND (reference sequence). This CDR3 has 15 amino acids. CDR3 nucleotide sequence: TGTGCCAGTAGTATCGCTGGGGGCTCCCAAGAGACCCAGTACTTC. Translation gives CASSIAGGSQETQYF.

The chain is built from TRBV6-5 and TRBJ2-5; 9 nucleotides match TRBD1. The CDR3 sequence is 13 residues long. Unmatched junction bases numbered 5, after V lost 5 bases and J lost 7 bases. Germline V gene sequence: CDR1 MNHEY, CDR2 SVGAGI. CDR3 in amino acids: CASSVGQGVTQYF. The CDR3 DNA is TGTGCCAGCAGTGTGGGACAGGGCGTGACCCAGTACTTC.

The chain carries TRBV28 and TRBJ2-7; 7 bases match TRBD1. Germline CDR1 MDHEN, CDR2 SYDVKM. There are 16 residues in the CDR3. The V gene end was trimmed by 5 bases and the J gene end by 4 bases; junction bases not matched to a gene: 14. CDR3 loop: CASSHKPGQSEYEQYF. The CDR3 bases are TGTGCCAGCAGTCACAAGCCGGGACAGAGTGAATACGAGCAGTACTTC.

V and J are TRBV20-1 and TRBJ2-3; D is unresolved. CDR3 length: 11 amino acids. Germline CDR1 and CDR2: DFQATT and SNEGSKA (reference sequence). Trimming left V 5 bases short and J 1 base short, with 4 bases between. CDR3 DNA: TGCAGTGCTGAGGGCACAGATACGCAGTATTTT. As protein: CSAEGTDTQYF.